The 17 T cell receptor beta chains listed next were all sequenced from one sample in a study of T cell repertoires in cytomegalovirus infection. TCRdb re-called the reads through MiXCR, storing one row per CDR3 protein. The sample has 380,000 or so distinct CDR3 sequences, roughly 34% seen once. For these TCRs, the target antigens are not known. The sample in question was cultured PBMCs, obtained from culture after CMV antigen stimulation. These receptors were collected from a human donor in good health (CMV status not recorded). Some clones in this sample may be carry-over from other donors' samples.

This clonotype occurred many times. The rearrangement uses TRBV6-2 or TRBV6-3 and TRBJ2-3; D is unresolved. Germline assignment: CDR1 MNHEY and CDR2 SVGEGT. The CDR3 contains 15 residues. The germline V and J ends were trimmed by 0 bases and 6 bases, with 13 bases remaining between them. The CDR3 sequence: CASSYSGPTTDTQYF. DNA for the CDR3: TGTGCCAGCAGTTACTCCGGCCCCACTACCGATACGCAGTATTTT.

This clonotype was found many times. The chain carries TRBV7-2 and TRBJ1-1; D unclear. The CDR3 has 13 residues. CDR1 SGHTA and CDR2 FQGNSA come from the germline V gene. The V and J ends lost 2 bases and 4 bases respectively, with 8 bases between them. CDR3 loop: CASSLNVPTEAFF. The CDR3 DNA sequence: TGTGCCAGCAGCTTAAACGTTCCCACTGAAGCTTTCTTT. The variable domain in full, with the rest retrieved from reference TRBV7-2 and TRBJ1-1, is GAGVSQSPSNKVTEKGKDVELRCDPISGHTALYWYRQSLGQGLEFLIYFQGNSAPDKSGLPSDRFSAERTGGSVSTLTIQRTQQEDSAVYLCASSLNVPTEAFFGQGTRLTVV.

This clonotype has only a few counts. The chain recombines TRBV6-2 or TRBV6-3 with TRBJ2-4, with D unclear. Trimming removed 2 bases at V and 8 bases at J, with 7 bases between. This CDR3 comprises 12 residues. Germline V lookup: CDR1 MNHEY, CDR2 SVGEGT. As DNA, the CDR3 is TGTGCCAGCAGTTACGGTTCCGACATTCAGTACTTC. Its protein is CASSYGSDIQYF.

Note on this clonotype: This may come from a read error, since a much larger clone is one base off. This chain connects TRBV12-3 or TRBV12-4 to TRBJ2-7; 8 bases are a match to TRBD2. Trimming took 8 bases from V and 0 from J; bases not matched to a gene: 27. The CDR3 sequence is 21 residues long. The CDR3 DNA reads as TGTGCCAGCCAATTGTGGGGCTTATGGCAGGGCCACAGCGGGGGCTCCTACGAGCAGTACTTC. It translates to CASQLWGLWQGHSGGSYEQYF.

J is TRBJ1-6 and V is TRBV7-2; D is unclear. Germline V gene data show CDR1 as SGHTA and CDR2 as FQGNSA. The CDR3 is made up of 18 amino acids. V gave up 5 bases and J gave up 0 bases, with 17 bases separating them. The CDR3 loop reads CASSARLLLSSYNSPLHF. The CDR3 coding sequence is TGTGCCAGCAGCGCCCGACTGCTCTTGAGCTCCTATAATTCACCCCTCCACTTT.

This clonotype showed up just a few times. V and J are TRBV11-2 and TRBJ2-7, with TRBD2 as a possible D gene (5 bases). V was shortened by 5 bases and J by 3 bases, with 14 bases between the two germline ends. The germline CDR1 and CDR2 sequences are SGHAT and FQNNGV. This CDR3 spans 14 amino acids. CDR3 DNA: TGTGCCAGCAGCAATGCCGGGAACCGCTACGAGCAGTACGTC. Translated: CASSNAGNRYEQYV.

This clonotype came up a few times. V gene TRBV28 combines with J gene TRBJ1-5, with TRBD1 identical over 7 bases. Germline V lookup: CDR1 MDHEN, CDR2 SYDVKM. V lost 6 bases, J lost 5 bases, and 7 bases stayed unmatched. The CDR3 consists of 14 residues. The DNA for the CDR3 is TGTGCCAGCAGCTCCGGACAGGAAGATCAGCCCCAGCATTTT. This encodes CASSSGQEDQPQHF.

This sequence joins TRBV4-1 and TRBJ2-3, with D possibly being TRBD1 (5 bases). This CDR3 comprises 15 residues. Per the germline V gene, CDR1 is MGHRA and CDR2 is YSYEKL. V was shortened by 0 bases and J by 6 bases, with 13 bases between the two germline ends. The DNA of the CDR3 is TGCGCCAGCAGCCAAGAAAGCAGGGCCCCTGATACGCAGTATTTT. Translating gives CASSQESRAPDTQYF.

This clonotype was detected only a few times. The CDR3 sequence: CATSREGFFGNQPQHF. Here the CDR3 DNA reads TGTGCCACCAGCAGAGAAGGGTTTTTCGGCAATCAGCCCCAGCATTTT. The chain uses TRBV15 and TRBJ1-5; no clear D gene. The CDR3 runs 16 residues. Germline assignment: CDR1 LNHNV and CDR2 YYDKDF (reference sequence). V lost 0 bases to trimming and J lost 2 bases, with 11 bases between them.

V is TRBV18 and J is TRBJ2-7; no definite D call. The V gene lost 2 bases and the J gene lost 2 bases, with 10 bases spanning the gap. The CDR3 length is 14 residues. CDR1 and CDR2 from the germline V gene are KGHSH and LQKENI. Written as DNA, the CDR3 is TGTGCCAGCTCACCAGGGCAGGCAGCCTACGAGCAGTACTTC. Its protein product is CASSPGQAAYEQYF.

This clonotype has more than one count but fewer than ten. The chain recombines TRBV18 with TRBJ2-5; D possibly matches TRBD1 or TRBD2 (6 bases each). Trimming shortened V by 3 bases and J by 5 bases, and 19 bases separated the two germline ends. The CDR3 is 16 amino acids. Germline V gene lookup returns CDR1 KGHSH and CDR2 LQKENI. The CDR3, as DNA: TGTGCCAGCTCACCCACCGGGGGCGGACGCCGCGAGACCCAGTACTTC. Its translation: CASSPTGGGRRETQYF. Full variable domain (missing parts from reference TRBV18 and TRBJ2-5): NAGVMQNPRHLVRRRGQEARLRCSPMKGHSHVYWYRQLPEEGLKFMVYLQKENIIDESGMPKERFSAEFPKEGPSILRIQQVVRGDSAAYFCASSPTGGGRRETQYFGPGTRLLVL.

This clonotype was seen ten or more times. The chain couples TRBV4-2 to TRBJ2-1; TRBD2 matches 7 bases. The junction had 11 bases not matched to a gene; V was cut back by 0 bases and J by 6 bases. The CDR3 spans 17 residues. Germline loops: CDR1 LGHNA, CDR2 YNFKEQ. CDR3 residues: CASSQDSATSLSNEQFF. In DNA, the CDR3 is TGTGCCAGCAGCCAAGATTCAGCGACTAGCCTAAGCAATGAGCAGTTCTTC.

V gene TRBV7-9 combines with J gene TRBJ2-5; D is unclear. This CDR3 comprises 15 residues. CDR1 is SEHNR and CDR2 is FQNEAQ in the germline V gene (reference sequence). Trimming cost V 5 bases and J 3 bases, with 16 bases left between them. Here the CDR3 reads CASSRTRFVEETQYF. CDR3 DNA sequence: TGTGCCAGCAGCAGGACCAGGTTCGTTGAAGAGACCCAGTACTTC.

This clonotype was seen a handful of times. The J gene is TRBJ1-1, the V gene TRBV7-2, with a tentative D call TRBD1 (5 bases). Germline V gives CDR1 SGHTA, CDR2 FQGNSA. V was pared by 5 bases and J by 2 bases, with 12 bases between. The CDR3 covers 14 residues. The CDR3 here is CASSPDSINTEAFF. CDR3 DNA sequence: TGTGCCAGCAGCCCTGACAGTATAAACACTGAAGCTTTCTTT. Full variable domain (rest looked up from reference TRBV7-2 and TRBJ1-1): GAGVSQSPSNKVTEKGKDVELRCDPISGHTALYWYRQSLGQGLEFLIYFQGNSAPDKSGLPSDRFSAERTGGSVSTLTIQRTQQEDSAVYLCASSPDSINTEAFFGQGTRLTVV.

The V call is TRBV7-2, the J call TRBJ1-5; tentative D call: TRBD1 (6 bases). Trimming took 8 bases from V and 4 from J, leaving 18 bases between them. The CDR3 totals 15 residues. The germline V gene encodes CDR1 SGHTA and CDR2 FQGNSA. The DNA for the CDR3 is TGTGCCAGCGGCCAGGGGTGGCAGGGTAATCAGCCCCAGCATTTT. Protein sequence: CASGQGWQGNQPQHF.

V and J are TRBV18 and TRBJ1-5; no clear D gene. Trimming left V 4 bases short and J 0 bases short, with 13 bases between. The V gene's germline CDR1 is KGHSH and CDR2 LQKENI. The CDR3 length is 16 residues. The CDR3 DNA follows: TGTGCCAGCTCACACGAAAAGACGGGTAGCAATCAGCCCCAGCATTTT. This translates into CASSHEKTGSNQPQHF. Full variable domain (outside the CDR3, taken from reference TRBV18 and TRBJ1-5): NAGVMQNPRHLVRRRGQEARLRCSPMKGHSHVYWYRQLPEEGLKFMVYLQKENIIDESGMPKERFSAEFPKEGPSILRIQQVVRGDSAAYFCASSHEKTGSNQPQHFGDGTRLSIL.

Only a few counts were recorded for this clonotype. This sequence joins TRBV28 and TRBJ1-5; D gene unclear. V was trimmed by 2 bases and J by 6 bases, leaving 8 bases between them. Looked up from germline, CDR1 is MDHEN and CDR2 is SYDVKM. This CDR3 region has 13 residues. Here the CDR3 reads CASSLHPTQPQHF. The CDR3 region has the DNA TGTGCCAGCAGTTTACATCCAACTCAGCCCCAGCATTTT.